The present entry profiles one T cell receptor (beta chain) with its context. The antigen it binds to is not known. It has no much larger one-base neighbor in the sample; base qualities were not kept. These data belong to a study of long-term antiretroviral therapy in people with HIV (dated by TCRdb to between 2022 and 2023). For the wider study: The earliest samples were collected approximately a decade before the 2015 WHO recommendation for immediate ART, a period when ART was typically delayed until CD4 counts fell. This retrospective serial study examined whether starting ART and sustained HIV suppression were associated with changes in the composition and diversity of the TRB repertoire in peripheral blood. The cohort contributed about 180 cryopreserved PBMC samples from a few dozen adults with confirmed HIV infection, collected serially over a mean of about 6 years (range 1-12). Of the roughly 30 participants with HIV, some 12 were female. No cross-contamination during QIAcube processing was seen in test extractions of a monoclonal T-cell line run alongside around 34 polyclonal samples.

Sequencing of the TRB variable region was done with the immunoSEQ hsTCRB v3.0 assay at survey level resolution. The target sequencing depth for TRB was about 40,000-50,000 T-cell genomes per sample. An Illumina MiSeq with a v3 150-cycle kit was used to sequence the pooled TRB libraries. The original pipeline was this. Analysis of repertoires was carried out in R inside a reproducible Nextflow workflow spanning QC, data transformation and analysis. LymphoSeq2, an R package for exploring AIRR-Seq data, was used to implement custom analyses. Several samples that yielded fewer than 5000 total TRB sequences were excluded, so that around 190 HIV repertoires were analyzed. Of the roughly 180 retained HIV repertoires, approximately 60 were collected before and 120 to 140 after ART initiation. Repertoires were downsampled to 5000 TRB nucleotide sequences, with summary statistics averaged over 100 downsampling iterations. Only TRB sequences with CDR3 regions of at least seven amino acids were retained for analysis. Diversity was assessed using a clonality score derived from Shannon entropy and using the Gini coefficient. Repertoire networks linked the top 5000 CDR3 amino acid sequences whenever two sequences differed by an edit distance of one. GLIPH2 predicted antigen specificity groups and MHC restriction for TRB CDR3 amino acid sequences. To flag known associations with CMV, EBV, HIV or tissue antigens, CDR3 amino acid sequences were compared against VDJdb and McPAS-TCR. Pre-ART, post-ART and control groups were compared with Wilcoxon signed-rank tests and Holm-Bonferroni correction. This is the immuneACCESS table as TCRdb keeps it, with only in-frame sequences that have V and J called. A part of the clones is gone; compared with another copy, unresolved V genes explain less than half, and the rest is unexplained. Clone size and the V and J calls come from that table; the DNA yielded D and trimming. The sample table holds about 30,000 clones, of which approximately 93% were seen once. The top ten clonotypes cover 5.5% to 7% of the sample.

A distance of 3 bases separates the germline ends of V and J, which lose 1 base and 0 bases respectively. Counted from cysteine to phenylalanine, this CDR3 has 13 amino acids. The kept DNA is CDR3 alone, 39 bases in frame from the first base. Reading the germline V gene gives CDR1 SGHVS and CDR2 FQNEAQ. Results and caveats for the whole study, not just this receptor: Narrower CDR3 length ranges were observed in HIV repertoires than in controls, and an antigen-experienced repertoire with only a slight naive shift after ART was suggested by the network structure. At every time point, the repertoire was dominated by expanded TRB clones first identified before ART initiation, although this dominance fluctuated and, in many PLHIV, declined after ART. Owing to limited PBMC availability, only the TCR beta chain was sequenced, without alpha chain pairing. A significant increase in TRB diversity was found to be associated with ART initiation, although TRB diversity was observed to remain significantly below that of transplant donor controls even after long-term ART. The samples were dated from the mid-2000s to the late 2010s, and the ART regimens that were used may be less effective than current ART regimens. Inferences about post-ART repertoire changes are limited because no data were available on ART adherence, viral resistance or therapy changes. Unsorted PBMC were profiled instead of sorted CD4+ and CD8+ T cells because pre-ART samples had limited cell numbers.

To be included, a participant needed at least one PBMC sample from before ART initiation plus at least two post-ART samples. Treatment was received in the United States of America by all participants with HIV. Cryopreserved samples of roughly 0.85-11 million PBMC were thawed and washed before DNA extraction. At the time of the earliest PBMC sample, participants with HIV were aged between roughly 23 and 60 years. Each participant contributed PBMC samples from 1-4 timepoints before ART initiation and 2-8 timepoints after ART initiation, with a median of 7 samples. Serial HIV viral load, CD4+ T-cell count, ART history and demographic data were obtained for every participant. Genomic DNA was extracted from unsorted PBMC with a Qiagen kit on a QIAcube, with processing performed in batches of 12 samples.

The sequences come from unsorted PBMCs, collected approximately 6.3 years after starting antiretroviral therapy. Rearrangement joined TRBV7-8 to TRBJ1-1, with the D gene not clear enough to name. The source of this sequence is a woman between 35 and 50 years old with HIV. The DNA is TGTGCCAGCAGCTTAGATCTGAACACTGAAGCTTTCTTT. Its coded protein is CASSLDLNTEAFF.